A selection of T cell receptor beta chains follows, all from one sample in a study of OX40 agonist ivuxolimab in advanced cancers. Profiled with immunoSEQ multiplex PCR; TCRdb holds only in-frame clones, not every one. The sample lists some 43,000 clones; 88% were seen once. Sequenced material: CD4+ or CD8+ T cells sorted from blood, taken in a trial of the OX40 agonist ivuxolimab. These TCRs come from an adult with an advanced solid tumor such as melanoma, head and neck, liver or kidney cancer. Both conserved end residues are trimmed from each CDR3. D genes are given only for firm matches.

cdr3_aa: STLTPLYNEQF
cdr3_length: 11
j_call: TRBJ2-1
d_call: NA
v_call: TRBV29-1

cdr3_aa: ASSATGNYGYT
cdr3_length: 11
j_call: TRBJ1-2
d_call: NA
v_call: TRBV6-1

cdr3_aa: ASSGYREPGGPNTQY
cdr3_length: 15
j_call: TRBJ2-3
d_call: NA
v_call: TRBV19

cdr3_aa: ASSVASGFQQETQY
cdr3_length: 14
j_call: TRBJ2-5
d_call: NA
v_call: TRBV9

cdr3_aa: ASSGDQETQY
cdr3_length: 10
j_call: TRBJ2-5
d_call: NA
v_call: TRBV18

cdr3_aa: ASRSFGTVNTEAF
cdr3_length: 13
j_call: TRBJ1-1
d_call: NA
v_call: TRBV28

cdr3_aa: ASSFGYQPQH
cdr3_length: 10
j_call: TRBJ1-5
d_call: NA
v_call: TRBV28

cdr3_aa: ASSFGSSGANVLT
cdr3_length: 13
j_call: TRBJ2-6
d_call: NA
v_call: TRBV7-3

cdr3_aa: ASSSIQGAYEQY
cdr3_length: 12
j_call: TRBJ2-7
d_call: TRBD1
v_call: TRBV5-1

cdr3_aa: ASSPRQSLSLVNYGYT
cdr3_length: 16
j_call: TRBJ1-2
d_call: NA
v_call: TRBV27

cdr3_aa: ASSGGAGDTQY
cdr3_length: 11
j_call: TRBJ2-3
d_call: NA
v_call: TRBV2

cdr3_aa: ASRKADNEQF
cdr3_length: 10
j_call: TRBJ2-1
d_call: NA
v_call: TRBV2

cdr3_aa: ASSLGGSLSTDTQY
cdr3_length: 14
j_call: TRBJ2-3
d_call: NA
v_call: TRBV5-4

cdr3_aa: ASSAIGHNTEAF
cdr3_length: 12
j_call: TRBJ1-1
d_call: NA
v_call: TRBV11-2

cdr3_aa: ASSTDSTLGGNTIY
cdr3_length: 14
j_call: TRBJ1-3
d_call: NA
v_call: TRBV5-6

cdr3_aa: ATSRDLTNEKLF
cdr3_length: 12
j_call: TRBJ1-4
d_call: NA
v_call: TRBV15

cdr3_aa: ASSFGTGVSGGANVLT
cdr3_length: 16
j_call: TRBJ2-6
d_call: TRBD1
v_call: TRBV28

cdr3_aa: ASSRQDNQPQH
cdr3_length: 11
j_call: TRBJ1-5
d_call: NA
v_call: TRBV19

cdr3_aa: ASSKENRGISYNSPLH
cdr3_length: 16
j_call: TRBJ1-6
d_call: TRBD1
v_call: TRBV19

cdr3_aa: ASSLDGDYGYT
cdr3_length: 11
j_call: TRBJ1-2
d_call: NA
v_call: TRBV9

cdr3_aa: AISEGPEPYEQY
cdr3_length: 12
j_call: TRBJ2-7
d_call: NA
v_call: TRBV10-3

cdr3_aa: ASSEHRGLNTEAF
cdr3_length: 13
j_call: TRBJ1-1
d_call: NA
v_call: TRBV10-1

cdr3_aa: ASSSDGTNEKLF
cdr3_length: 12
j_call: TRBJ1-4
d_call: NA
v_call: TRBV18

cdr3_aa: ASSFQDSKGTQY
cdr3_length: 12
j_call: TRBJ2-5
d_call: NA
v_call: TRBV28

cdr3_aa: ASRGAANSPLH
cdr3_length: 11
j_call: TRBJ1-6
d_call: NA
v_call: TRBV4-2